Following are 19 T cell receptor beta chains from one sample sequenced in a study of T cells in Graves' hyperthyroidism and ophthalmopathy. Amplification of TCR beta CDR3 regions was performed using RNA transcripts as template. TCR CDR3 underwent first-round RT-PCR with the HTBI primer set. TCRdb re-derived calls from the multiplex PCR reads in MiXCR, one entry per CDR3 protein. Among roughly 660,000 distinct CDR3 sequences listed, roughly a sixth were seen once. The sequenced sample was blood. The source is a man over 45 with Graves' hyperthyroidism.

The count of this clonotype is one. This chain links TRBV18 with TRBJ1-2; a weak D match, TRBD1 (6 bases). V lost 3 bases, J lost 2 bases, and 10 bases lay in between. This CDR3 is 14 amino acids long. Germline CDR1 KGHSH, CDR2 LQKENI. The CDR3 region has the DNA TGTGCCAGCTCACCCGTGGACAGAAACTATGGCTACACCTTC. Translated, it gives CASSPVDRNYGYTF.

The J gene is TRBJ2-1, the V gene TRBV2; 14 bases fit TRBD2. This CDR3 contains 19 residues. J lost 0 bases, V lost 6 bases, and 10 bases had no gene match. Germline V gives CDR1 SNHLY, CDR2 FYNNEI. Here the CDR3 reads CASSLGLAGGPSSYNEQFF. CDR3 sequence (DNA): TGTGCCAGCAGCCTCGGACTAGCGGGAGGCCCAAGCTCCTACAATGAGCAGTTCTTC.

The chain carries TRBV20-1 and TRBJ2-3; TRBD2 aligns across 11 bases. Germline values: CDR1 DFQATT, CDR2 SNEGSKA (reference sequence). This CDR3 has 16 amino acids. The trim removed 2 bases at V and 6 bases at J, leaving 10 bases unmatched. The CDR3 region is CSARRGLAGGYDTQYF. The DNA for the CDR3 is TGCAGTGCTAGACGGGGGCTAGCGGGAGGTTACGATACGCAGTATTTT.

This clonotype appeared many times. The V gene is TRBV19, the J gene TRBJ2-3, with D perhaps matching TRBD1 (6 bases). The CDR3 spans 15 residues. Per germline, CDR1 LNHDA and CDR2 SQIVND (reference sequence). The V gene lost 3 bases and the J gene lost 0 bases, with 10 bases spanning the gap. The CDR3 loop reads CASSIQRGSTDTQYF. CDR3 bases: TGTGCCAGTAGTATCCAAAGGGGGAGCACAGATACGCAGTATTTT.

This clonotype has more than one count but fewer than ten. The J gene is TRBJ1-1, the V gene TRBV5-1; TRBD1 agrees at 8 bases. Germline values: CDR1 SGHRS, CDR2 YFSETQ. The CDR3 is made up of 15 amino acids. The J segment lost 7 bases and the V segment lost 4 bases, leaving 12 bases of the junction unmatched. CDR3 sequence (DNA): TGCGCCAGCAGCACCGGGACAGGTTATCGTGGTGAAGCTTTCTTT. It specifies CASSTGTGYRGEAFF.

There are many counts of this clonotype. This chain links TRBV28 with TRBJ2-5; TRBD2 is a possible D gene (5 bases). V dropped 8 bases and J dropped 5 bases, with 21 bases sitting between them. This CDR3 has 15 amino acids. Per the germline V gene, CDR1 is MDHEN and CDR2 is SYDVKM. The CDR3 DNA reads as TGTGCCAGCCTCTCAGCCGGAGTAGCGAGCGAGACCCAGTACTTC. Encoded protein: CASLSAGVASETQYF. The whole variable domain, remainder taken from reference TRBV28 and TRBJ2-5, is DVKVTQSSRYLVKRTGEKVFLECVQDMDHENMFWYRQDPGLGLRLIYFSYDVKMKEKGDIPEGYSVSREKKERFSLILESASTNQTSMYLCASLSAGVASETQYFGPGTRLLVL.

In this sample, this clonotype turned up many times. The CDR3 protein is CASSGSGTGWEQYF. In DNA form, the CDR3 reads TGTGCCAGCAGCGGATCCGGGACAGGGTGGGAGCAGTACTTC. This sequence joins TRBV7-2 and TRBJ2-7; 9 nucleotides agree with TRBD1. The CDR3 covers 14 residues. Germline values: CDR1 SGHTA, CDR2 FQGNSA. The ends lost 5 bases at V and 7 bases at J; junction bases unmatched: 9.

This clonotype was seen more than once but under ten times. The chain joins TRBV19 to TRBJ2-1, with TRBD1 matching over 8 bases. This CDR3 is 12 amino acids long. V lost 7 bases, J lost 9 bases, and 5 bases stayed unmatched. Germline CDR1 reads LNHDA; CDR2 reads SQIVND (reference sequence). The DNA for the CDR3 is TGTGCCAGTAACAGGGGGACAGGTGAGCAGTTCTTC. It translates to CASNRGTGEQFF.

The chain joins TRBV6-1 to TRBJ1-2, with D tentatively TRBD1 (5 bases). The germline gives CDR1 MNHNS, CDR2 SASEGT. The V gene lost 8 bases and the J gene lost 7 bases, with 23 bases spanning the gap. The CDR3 covers 15 residues. The CDR3 reads CASQEVTGISGGYTF. The CDR3 nucleotides read TGTGCCAGCCAGGAGGTAACAGGAATCTCAGGTGGCTACACCTTC.

The chain couples TRBV11-2 to TRBJ1-6, with D hard to call. Germline V CDR1 and CDR2: SGHAT, FQNNGV. The V end lost 5 bases, the J end lost 15 bases, and 20 bases lay between the germline ends. This CDR3 is 14 amino acids long. The CDR3 sequence: CASSRGAGARLLHF. CDR3 DNA sequence: TGTGCCAGCAGCCGCGGCGCGGGAGCAAGGCTCCTCCACTTT.

This clonotype was seen at least ten times. V usage is TRBV20-1 and J usage is TRBJ1-3; no reliable D call. The CDR3 has 12 amino acids. The germline V gene encodes CDR1 DFQATT and CDR2 SNEGSKA (reference sequence). The germline V and J ends were trimmed by 4 bases and 4 bases, with 8 bases remaining between them. CDR3 in amino acids: CSATGVGNTIYF. In nucleotides, the CDR3 is TGCAGTGCTACCGGGGTCGGAAACACCATATATTTT.

V gene TRBV28 combines with J gene TRBJ2-7, with D possibly called TRBD1 or TRBD2 (5 bases each). V was pared by 5 bases and J by 2 bases, with 16 bases between. CDR1 is MDHEN and CDR2 is SYDVKM in the germline V gene. This CDR3 has 15 amino acids. Here the CDR3 reads CASSEPGPTTYEQYF. The CDR3 DNA follows: TGTGCCAGCAGTGAGCCGGGACCCACCACCTACGAGCAGTACTTC.

This rearrangement joins TRBV27 to TRBJ1-6, with no clear D. CDR3 size: 16 residues. The ends were cut back, 5 bases at V and 7 bases at J, with 18 bases in the middle. Looked up from germline, CDR1 is MNHEY and CDR2 is SMNVEV (reference sequence). Written as DNA, the CDR3 is TGTGCCAGCAGTCACACCACCGCAGAGTGGAATTCACCCCTCCACTTT. It is translated as CASSHTTAEWNSPLHF.

V gene TRBV29-1 combines with J gene TRBJ1-6; D possibly corresponds to TRBD1 (5 bases). The CDR3 loop spans 17 amino acids. Germline values: CDR1 SQVTM, CDR2 ANQGSEA. The ends were cut back, 0 bases at V and 7 bases at J, with 19 bases in the middle. The CDR3 loop is CSVEDGWGRTPNSPLHF. The CDR3, as DNA: TGCAGCGTTGAAGATGGGTGGGGCAGGACACCCAATTCACCCCTCCACTTT.

The table lists this clonotype with a count of one. This may arise from a read error, as a much more abundant clone is one base away. V and J are TRBV27 and TRBJ2-3, with 10 bases identical to TRBD2. Germline CDR1 is MNHEY and CDR2 is SMNVEV (reference sequence). V shed 7 bases, J shed 7 bases, and the junction held 11 bases outside the gene matches. The CDR3 loop spans 15 amino acids. DNA of the CDR3: TGTGCCAGCAATTCGCAGCGGGAGGGCCTCCATACGCAGTATTTT. Its protein is CASNSQREGLHTQYF.

This clonotype occurred many times. This chain links TRBV27 with TRBJ2-7; tentatively, D is TRBD1 (5 bases). Germline loops: CDR1 MNHEY, CDR2 SMNVEV (reference sequence). The V end lost 0 bases, the J end lost 4 bases, and 7 bases lay between the germline ends. The CDR3 contains 13 residues. The CDR3 DNA reads as TGTGCCAGCAGTTTATCCTCAGGGTACGAGCAGTACTTC. This sequence encodes CASSLSSGYEQYF.

This clonotype occurred many times. The CDR3 is CASSFGGSRGNTIYF. The CDR3 nucleotides read TGTGCCAGCAGTTTCGGGGGCTCTCGTGGAAACACCATATATTTT. The chain joins TRBV28 to TRBJ1-3; D may be TRBD1 (6 bases). The CDR3 sequence is 15 residues long. V was pared by 3 bases and J by 3 bases, with 12 bases between. Germline V gives CDR1 MDHEN, CDR2 SYDVKM.

The V gene is TRBV6-6, the J gene TRBJ2-5; D ambiguous. This CDR3 has 15 residues. Trimming shortened V by 1 base and J by 2 bases, and 11 bases separated the two germline ends. Germline values: CDR1 MNHNY, CDR2 SVGAGI (reference sequence). The CDR3 nucleotides read TGTGCCAGCAGTTACTTTGGGGTCCGGCAAGAGACCCAGTACTTC. Its translation is CASSYFGVRQETQYF.

There are a few counts of this clonotype. V usage is TRBV7-9 and J usage is TRBJ1-1; TRBD1 agrees at 9 bases. Trimming removed 4 bases from V and 5 bases from J; junction bases left unmatched: 5. The CDR3 sequence is 14 residues long. Germline assignment: CDR1 SEHNR and CDR2 FQNEAQ (reference sequence). The CDR3 region has the DNA TGTGCCAGCAGCTCTCCCGACAGGGGGACTGAAGCTTTCTTT. It translates to CASSSPDRGTEAFF.